Shown below are 27 T cell receptor beta chains from a single sample sequenced in a study of cytomegalovirus exposure and HLA in healthy donors. The study ran its PCR with 60 Vbeta and 13 Jbeta primers. The assay was immunoSEQ multiplex PCR, and TCRdb's table has in-frame clones only and misses some. Among some 150,000 clones listed, 60% to 85% were seen once. Sequenced material: PBMCs. Receptors originate from a man aged 25-40 years in good health and CMV-seropositive.

The gene calls are TRBV5-4 and TRBJ2-7; 12 bases align to TRBD2. Trimming removed 1 base from V and 7 bases from J; junction bases left unmatched: 3. CDR1 is SGHNT, CDR2 YYREEE, per germline (reference sequence). The CDR3 totals 14 residues. The CDR3 here is CASSLRLAGEEQYF. CDR3 nucleotides: TGTGCCAGCAGCTTGCGACTAGCGGGGGAAGAGCAGTACTTC.

In its sample, this clone was seen a few times. J is TRBJ2-2 and V is TRBV2, with D unclear. The CDR3 totals 13 residues. CDR1 is SNHLY, CDR2 FYNNEI, per germline. Trimming took off 5 bases at V and 7 bases at J, with 11 bases between the two ends. The CDR3 DNA is TGTGCCAGCAGTACCCAACCGGGCGGGGAGCTGTTTTTT. Translated, it gives CASSTQPGGELFF.

This chain connects TRBV9 to TRBJ1-2; 9 bases are shared with TRBD1. This CDR3 is 15 amino acids long. Germline V gene sequence: CDR1 SGDLS, CDR2 YYNGEE. Trimming took 3 bases from V and 8 from J; bases not matched to a gene: 11. The CDR3 loop is CASSEGGTGLRGYTF. Here the CDR3 DNA reads TGTGCCAGCAGCGAAGGGGGGACAGGGCTGAGAGGCTACACCTTC.

This chain connects TRBV6-4 to TRBJ1-4; D may be TRBD1 (6 bases). V lost 6 bases and J 2 bases, leaving 16 bases between the germline ends. The CDR3 loop spans 16 amino acids. In germline, CDR1 is MRHNA, CDR2 SNTAGT. The chain's CDR3 is CASRNRAEATNEKLFF. For the CDR3, the DNA is TGTGCCAGCAGAAACAGGGCTGAGGCGACTAATGAAAAACTGTTTTTT.

The chain employs TRBV7-9 and TRBJ2-3, with 9 positions matching TRBD1. The V and J ends lost 4 bases and 1 base, in that order; junction bases with no gene match: 6. The CDR3 extends over 16 amino acids. CDR1 and CDR2 (germline): SEHNR, FQNEAQ (reference sequence). This CDR3 is CASSSSRQGGTDTQYF. Written as DNA, the CDR3 is TGTGCCAGCAGCTCGAGTAGACAGGGGGGCACAGATACGCAGTATTTT.

The chain has TRBV18 and TRBJ2-7, with D maybe TRBD2 (7 bases). V lost 2 bases, J lost 5 bases, and 16 bases lay in between. Germline V lookup: CDR1 KGHSH, CDR2 LQKENI. The CDR3 runs to 15 residues. Here the CDR3 reads CASSPSRGANDEQYF. The CDR3 DNA sequence: TGTGCCAGCTCACCATCTCGGGGGGCGAACGACGAGCAGTACTTC.

The rearrangement joins TRBV30 to TRBJ2-5; 8 nucleotides align to TRBD1. The CDR3 sequence is 12 residues long. Germline trimming cut 8 bases from V and 5 bases from J; bases unmatched to any gene: 7. The germline gives CDR1 GTSNPN, CDR2 SVGIG (reference sequence). The CDR3 DNA is TGTGCCGGACAGGGTGGTGGGGAGACCCAGTACTTC. Translating gives CAGQGGGETQYF.

The chain carries TRBV7-3 and TRBJ2-1, with D possibly TRBD2 on 6 matching bases. The CDR3 spans 13 residues. Germline CDR1 and CDR2: SGHTA and FQGTGA. V was pared by 4 bases and J by 3 bases, with 7 bases between. CDR3 sequence reads: CASSSGGYNEQFF. CDR3 in DNA: TGTGCCAGCAGCTCCGGGGGCTACAATGAGCAGTTCTTC.

The V and J genes are TRBV7-9 and TRBJ2-1, with D tentatively TRBD1 (5 bases). The V gene lost 1 base and the J gene lost 6 bases, with 10 bases spanning the gap. CDR3 length: 14 amino acids. CDR1 is SEHNR, CDR2 FQNEAQ, per germline (reference sequence). CDR3 DNA: TGTGCCAGCAGCTTAGAGGCAGGGTTCAATGAGCAGTTCTTC. This encodes CASSLEAGFNEQFF.

V usage is TRBV19 and J usage is TRBJ1-5; D perhaps matches TRBD1 (6 bases). V was cut by 2 bases and J by 6 bases, with 20 bases left in between. The CDR3 loop spans 17 amino acids. Germline values: CDR1 LNHDA, CDR2 SQIVND (reference sequence). Here the CDR3 reads CASSIKARGIGLQPQHF. CDR3 in DNA: TGTGCCAGTAGTATAAAAGCCAGGGGAATCGGTCTTCAGCCCCAGCATTTT.

CDR3 in DNA: TGTGCCAGCCGCGACTATGGCTACACCTTC. This gives the protein CASRDYGYTF. This chain connects TRBV2 to TRBJ1-2, with no clear D. The CDR3 contains 10 residues. Germline V CDR1 and CDR2: SNHLY, FYNNEI. V was trimmed by 8 bases and J by 3 bases, leaving 4 bases between them. Complete variable domain (other parts from reference TRBV2 and TRBJ1-2): EPEVTQTPSHQVTQMGQEVILRCVPISNHLYFYWYRQILGQKVEFLVSFYNNEISEKSEIFDDQFSVERPDGSNFTLKIRSTKLEDSAMYFCASRDYGYTFGSGTRLTVV.

V is TRBV13 and J is TRBJ2-3, with 14 bases matching TRBD2. This CDR3 comprises 16 residues. V trimming: 4 bases; J trimming: 4 bases; junction bases outside the gene matches: 4. The germline V gene encodes CDR1 PRHDT and CDR2 FYEKMQ (reference sequence). CDR3 nucleotide sequence: TGTGCCAGCAGCTCAGGGACTAGCGGGGGTGCAGATACGCAGTATTTT. Its protein is CASSSGTSGGADTQYF.

A note on this clone: The germline gene is not matched at one end of the junction; a read error may be the cause. V and J are TRBV7-9 and TRBJ1-6, with 8 bases fitting TRBD1. The germline V gene encodes CDR1 SEHNR and CDR2 FQNEAQ (reference sequence). The length of the CDR3 is 16 residues. The CDR3 reads CASSKQGATWNSPLRF. In DNA, the CDR3 is TGTGCCAGCAGCAAGCAGGGGGCAACGTGGAATTCACCCCTCCGCTTT.

This sequence joins TRBV4-2 and TRBJ2-4, with 8 bases aligning to TRBD2. Germline assignment: CDR1 LGHNA and CDR2 YNFKEQ. The J segment lost 2 bases and the V segment lost 1 base, leaving 7 bases of the junction unmatched. This CDR3 has 17 residues. For the CDR3, the DNA is TGTGCCAGCAGCCAAGTCGGGGGGGCCCCGTCCAAAAACATTCAGTACTTC. Translating it yields CASSQVGGAPSKNIQYF.

J is TRBJ2-3 and V is TRBV4-2; 9 positions agree with TRBD2. CDR3 length equals 16 residues. V lost 4 bases and J lost 6; bases outside the gene matches: 11. CDR1 is LGHNA and CDR2 is YNFKEQ in the germline V gene. In nucleotides, the CDR3 is TGTGCCAGCAGCCTGGACCCGGCGGGGGGGCCGGATACGCAGTATTTT. It codes for CASSLDPAGGPDTQYF.

The chain carries TRBV7-3 and TRBJ1-1; D gene ambiguous. V gave up 5 bases and J gave up 1 base, with 11 bases separating them. The CDR3 extends over 14 amino acids. Looked up from germline, CDR1 is SGHTA and CDR2 is FQGTGA. CDR3 DNA: TGTGCCAGCAGCAGATCGGAGAGGAACACTGAAGCTTTCTTT. Its protein is CASSRSERNTEAFF. Drawing the rest from reference TRBV7-3 and TRBJ1-1, the complete variable domain is GAGVSQTPSNKVTEKGKYVELRCDPISGHTALYWYRQSLGQGPEFLIYFQGTGAADDSGLPNDRFFAVRPEGSVSTLKIQRTERGDSAVYLCASSRSERNTEAFFGQGTRLTVV.

Comments on this clone: In the same sample, other DNA sequences code for this CDR3. The V and J genes are TRBV10-2 and TRBJ1-1; 8 nucleotides match TRBD1. Losses at the gene ends were 6 bases for V and 3 bases for J; bases not matched to a gene: 0. The CDR3 is 12 amino acids. Germline CDR1 reads WSHSY; CDR2 reads SAAADI. CDR3 sequence: CASRQGDTEAFF. CDR3 DNA sequence: TGCGCCAGCAGACAGGGGGACACTGAAGCTTTCTTT.

The chain uses TRBV28 and TRBJ2-5; no reliable D call. Germline loops: CDR1 MDHEN, CDR2 SYDVKM. Trimming left V 5 bases short and J 4 bases short, with 14 bases between. The CDR3 has 14 amino acids. CDR3 DNA: TGTGCCAGCAGTATCGCATGGTTGCGAGAGACCCAGTACTTC. Protein sequence: CASSIAWLRETQYF.

This clone was observed a few times. The chain employs TRBV2 and TRBJ1-1, with D possibly matching TRBD1 (6 bases). V gave up 5 bases and J gave up 7 bases, with 17 bases separating them. CDR1 is SNHLY, CDR2 FYNNEI, per germline. The CDR3 sequence is 14 residues long. The DNA for the CDR3 is TGTGCCAGCAGTTTCGACTACAGGGACGGTGAAGCTTTCTTT. It specifies CASSFDYRDGEAFF.

This chain links TRBV28 with TRBJ1-1, with a possible D match to TRBD1 (5 bases). Deletions cut 4 bases from V and 3 bases from J, with 9 bases between. The CDR3 loop spans 13 amino acids. Germline V gene lookup returns CDR1 MDHEN and CDR2 SYDVKM. Written as DNA, the CDR3 is TGTGCCAGCAGTTGGGGCGGATACACTGAAGCTTTCTTT. It is translated as CASSWGGYTEAFF.

V usage is TRBV2 and J usage is TRBJ2-5, with a possible D match to TRBD2 (5 bases). The V gene's germline CDR1 is SNHLY and CDR2 FYNNEI. The CDR3 spans 13 residues. Trimming pared 6 bases from V and 3 bases from J, leaving 11 bases between. The CDR3 loop reads CASSLSGKETQYF. The CDR3 DNA reads TGTGCCAGCAGCCTCTCGGGAAAAGAGACCCAGTACTTC.

This chain uses TRBV4-1 with TRBJ2-7; D may be TRBD1 (6 bases). The CDR3 length is 14 residues. Germline lookup yields CDR1 MGHRA and CDR2 YSYEKL. V was clipped by 2 bases and J by 5 bases, with 13 bases between them. CDR3 DNA: TGCGCCAGCAGCCAACATGACAGGTCCAACGAGCAGTACTTC. It encodes CASSQHDRSNEQYF.

This sequence joins TRBV9 and TRBJ2-7; weak D call: TRBD2 (6 bases). The CDR3 is 12 residues long. The V end lost 8 bases, the J end lost 3 bases, and 12 bases lay between the germline ends. The germline gives CDR1 SGDLS, CDR2 YYNGEE. CDR3 bases: TGTGCCAGTGGGAGGAGTAACTACGAGCAGTACTTC. Translation gives CASGRSNYEQYF. The complete variable domain, with remaining parts taken from reference TRBV9 and TRBJ2-7, reads DSGVTQTPKHLITATGQRVTLRCSPRSGDLSVYWYQQSLDQGLQFLIQYYNGEERAKGNILERFSAQQFPDLHSELNLSSLELGDSALYFCASGRSNYEQYFGPGTRLTVT.

V gene TRBV5-1 combines with J gene TRBJ2-1; TRBD1 matches 7 bases. Germline V gene sequence: CDR1 SGHRS, CDR2 YFSETQ. The ends lost 4 bases at V and 8 bases at J; junction bases unmatched: 12. The CDR3 totals 15 residues. CDR3 loop: CASSPWTGSGDEQFF. Written as DNA, the CDR3 is TGCGCCAGCAGCCCGTGGACAGGATCAGGCGATGAGCAGTTCTTC.

This clone was detected once. J is TRBJ1-1 and V is TRBV6-1; 11 bases are a match to TRBD1. Germline V lookup: CDR1 MNHNS, CDR2 SASEGT. The CDR3 length is 15 residues. V gave up 4 bases and J gave up 3 bases; unmatched junction bases: 4. This chain's CDR3 is CASSGRDRGDTEAFF. Written as DNA, the CDR3 is TGTGCCAGCAGTGGCCGGGACAGGGGGGACACTGAAGCTTTCTTT.

The rearrangement uses TRBV2 and TRBJ1-6; no reliable D call. CDR3 length: 13 residues. Trimming left V 6 bases short and J 6 bases short, with 9 bases between. Germline CDR1 SNHLY, CDR2 FYNNEI. CDR3 DNA sequence: TGTGCCAGCAGGTCGGAGAGTAATTCACCCCTCCACTTT. Its protein is CASRSESNSPLHF.

The V gene is TRBV28, the J gene TRBJ2-5; TRBD1 aligns across 10 bases. The germline gives CDR1 MDHEN, CDR2 SYDVKM. Trimming removed 5 bases from V and 7 bases from J; junction bases left unmatched: 10. This CDR3 is 15 amino acids long. Here the CDR3 reads CASSPYSDRGLTQYF. The DNA for the CDR3 is TGTGCCAGCAGTCCATACTCCGACAGGGGGCTGACCCAGTACTTC.